This T cell receptor beta chain emerged from a study of cytomegalovirus exposure and HLA in healthy donors. On the study more broadly: An earlier analysis identified some 110 million unique TCR beta sequences in 150 million to 200 million T cells. Study-wide results and limits: According to an earlier analysis, most TCR beta V segments yielded productive rearrangements about 90% or about 30% of the time.

Primers included in the PCR were 60 Vbeta and 13 Jbeta primers. The assay was immunoSEQ multiplex PCR, and TCRdb's table has in-frame clones only and misses some. The data hold roughly 180,000 clones, with 80% observed a single time. V lost 8 bases to trimming and J lost 1 base, with 14 bases between them. The CDR3 totals 14 residues. Germline V gene sequence: CDR1 SEHNR, CDR2 FQNEAQ (reference sequence). Comments on this clone: Its antigen is unknown.

The sample was PBMCs. The source is a man aged 25 to 45 in good health and CMV-seropositive. This sequence joins TRBV7-9 and TRBJ1-1, with D unresolved. CDR3 amino acids: CASSPRRPNTEAFF. DNA for the CDR3: TGTGCCAGCTCACCTCGGCGGCCGAACACTGAAGCTTTCTTT.